A single TCR beta chain is shown here with its context. The method was immunoSEQ multiplex PCR; TCRdb's version includes in-frame clones alone and lacks a portion of them. The table records a few hundred thousand clones, 75% to 90% of them present only once. These data are taken from a study of blood T cell repertoires in COVID-19. The overall study: The samples span acute and convalescent COVID-19 from the United States, Italy and Spain.

This TCR was sampled from a human donor in a cohort sampled during active COVID-19. The sequencing input was peripheral blood.

Written as DNA, the CDR3 is TGTGCCAGCAGCCCCGGACAGGTTCTGTTCAATGAAAAACTGTTTTTT. Its protein product is CASSPGQVLFNEKLFF. J is TRBJ1-4 and V is TRBV6-2 or TRBV6-3, with 7 bases identical to TRBD1. V shed 6 bases and J 5 bases; nucleotides not matched to a gene: 12. Germline V gene data show CDR1 as MNHEY and CDR2 as SVGEGT. The CDR3 contains 16 residues.